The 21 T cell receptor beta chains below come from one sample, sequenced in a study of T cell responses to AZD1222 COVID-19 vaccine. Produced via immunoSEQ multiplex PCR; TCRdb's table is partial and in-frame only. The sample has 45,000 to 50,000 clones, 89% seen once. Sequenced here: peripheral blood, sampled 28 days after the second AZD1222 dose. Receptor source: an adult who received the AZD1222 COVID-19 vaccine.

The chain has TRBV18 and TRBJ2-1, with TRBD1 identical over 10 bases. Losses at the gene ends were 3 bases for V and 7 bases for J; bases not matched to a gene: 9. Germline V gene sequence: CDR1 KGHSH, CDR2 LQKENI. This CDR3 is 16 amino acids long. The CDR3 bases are TGTGCCAGCTCACCTGCCCTACGGACAGGGGGTAATGAGCAGTTCTTC. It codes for CASSPALRTGGNEQFF. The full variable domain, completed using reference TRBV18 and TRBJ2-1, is NAGVMQNPRHLVRRRGQEARLRCSPMKGHSHVYWYRQLPEEGLKFMVYLQKENIIDESGMPKERFSAEFPKEGPSILRIQQVVRGDSAAYFCASSPALRTGGNEQFFGPGTRLTVL.

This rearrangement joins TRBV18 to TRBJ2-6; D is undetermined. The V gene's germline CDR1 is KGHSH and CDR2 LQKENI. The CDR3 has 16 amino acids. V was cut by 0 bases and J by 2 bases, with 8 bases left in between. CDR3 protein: CASSPPVGTGANVLTF. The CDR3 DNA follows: TGTGCCAGCTCACCACCTGTGGGAACTGGGGCCAACGTCCTGACTTTC.

The CDR3 here is CASSPQAPGGPDTQYF. CDR3 sequence (DNA): TGTGCCAGCAGCCCGCAGGCCCCAGGCGGCCCAGATACGCAGTATTTT. The chain combines TRBV3-1 (or the pseudogene TRBV3-2) with TRBJ2-3; D remains unclear. The germline V and J ends were trimmed by 4 bases and 4 bases, with 18 bases remaining between them. CDR1 and CDR2 (germline): LGHDT, YNNKEL (reference sequence). CDR3 length equals 16 residues.

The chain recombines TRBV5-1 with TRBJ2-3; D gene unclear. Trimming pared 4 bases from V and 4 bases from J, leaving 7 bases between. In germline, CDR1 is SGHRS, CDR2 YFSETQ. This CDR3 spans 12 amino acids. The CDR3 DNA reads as TGCGCCAGCAGCCCCCCCGCAGATACGCAGTATTTT. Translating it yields CASSPPADTQYF.

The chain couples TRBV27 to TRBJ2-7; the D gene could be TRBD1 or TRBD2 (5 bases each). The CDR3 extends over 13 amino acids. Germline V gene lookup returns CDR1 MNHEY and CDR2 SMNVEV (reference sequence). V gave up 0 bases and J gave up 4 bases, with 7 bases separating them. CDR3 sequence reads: CASSLSRGYEQYF. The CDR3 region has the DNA TGTGCCAGCAGTTTATCGAGGGGTTACGAGCAGTACTTC.

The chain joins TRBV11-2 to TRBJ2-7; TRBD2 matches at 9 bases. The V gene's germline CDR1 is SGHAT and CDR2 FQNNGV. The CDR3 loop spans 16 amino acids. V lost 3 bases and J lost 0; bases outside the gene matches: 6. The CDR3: CASSLARLAVSYEQYF. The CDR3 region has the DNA TGTGCCAGCAGCTTGGCTCGACTAGCGGTCTCCTACGAGCAGTACTTC.

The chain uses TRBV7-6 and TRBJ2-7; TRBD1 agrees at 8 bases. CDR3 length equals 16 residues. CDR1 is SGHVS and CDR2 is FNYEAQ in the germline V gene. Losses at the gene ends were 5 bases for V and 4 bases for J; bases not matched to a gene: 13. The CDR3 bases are TGTGCCAGCAGCCCCCTCCAAGGACAGGGTTATTACGAGCAGTACTTC. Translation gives CASSPLQGQGYYEQYF. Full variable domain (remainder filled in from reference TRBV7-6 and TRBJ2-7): GAGVSQSPRYKVTKRGQDVALRCDPISGHVSLYWYRQALGQGPEFLTYFNYEAQQDKSGLPNDRFSAERPEGSISTLTIQRTEQRDSAMYRCASSPLQGQGYYEQYFGPGTRLTVT.

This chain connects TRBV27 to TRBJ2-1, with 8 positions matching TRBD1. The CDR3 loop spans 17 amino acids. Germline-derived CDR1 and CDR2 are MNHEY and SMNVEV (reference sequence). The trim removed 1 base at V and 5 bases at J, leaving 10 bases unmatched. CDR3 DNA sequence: TGTGCCAGCAGTTTATTTGTAAGTGAGACAGGGGACAATGAGCAGTTCTTC. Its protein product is CASSLFVSETGDNEQFF.

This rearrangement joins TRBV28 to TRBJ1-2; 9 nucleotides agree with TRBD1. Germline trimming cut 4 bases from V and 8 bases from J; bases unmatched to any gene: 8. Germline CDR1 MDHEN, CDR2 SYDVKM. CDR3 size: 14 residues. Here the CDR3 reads CASSWGQGEGGYTF. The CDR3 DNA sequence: TGTGCCAGCAGTTGGGGACAGGGTGAAGGAGGCTACACCTTC.

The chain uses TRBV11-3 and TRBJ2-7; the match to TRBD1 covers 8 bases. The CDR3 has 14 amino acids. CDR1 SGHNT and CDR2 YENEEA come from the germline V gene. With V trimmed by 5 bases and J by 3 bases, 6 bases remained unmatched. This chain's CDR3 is CASSLNRGSYEQYF. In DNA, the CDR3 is TGTGCCAGCAGCCTGAACAGGGGGAGCTACGAGCAGTACTTC.

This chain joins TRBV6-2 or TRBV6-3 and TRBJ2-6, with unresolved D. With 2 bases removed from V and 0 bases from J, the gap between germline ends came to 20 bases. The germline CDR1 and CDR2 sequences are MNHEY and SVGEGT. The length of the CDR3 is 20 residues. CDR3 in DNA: TGTGCCAGCAGTTACCTATCGTTAGTTCAGCTCCTCTCTGGGGCCAACGTCCTGACTTTC. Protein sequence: CASSYLSLVQLLSGANVLTF.

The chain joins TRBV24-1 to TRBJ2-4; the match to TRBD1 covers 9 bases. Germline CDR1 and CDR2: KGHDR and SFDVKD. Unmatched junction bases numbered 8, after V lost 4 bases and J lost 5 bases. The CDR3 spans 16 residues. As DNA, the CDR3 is TGTGCCACCAGTGACGCTACAGGGGGCAGGGAAAACATTCAGTACTTC. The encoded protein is CATSDATGGRENIQYF.

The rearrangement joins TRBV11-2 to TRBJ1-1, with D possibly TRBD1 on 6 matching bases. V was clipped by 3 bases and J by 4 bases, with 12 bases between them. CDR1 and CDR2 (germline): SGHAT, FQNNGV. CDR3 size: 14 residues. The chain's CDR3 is CASSFGTSATEAFF. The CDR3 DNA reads TGTGCCAGCAGCTTTGGGACATCTGCCACTGAAGCTTTCTTT. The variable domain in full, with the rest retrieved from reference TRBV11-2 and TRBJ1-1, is EAGVAQSPRYKIIEKRQSVAFWCNPISGHATLYWYQQILGQGPKLLIQFQNNGVVDDSQLPKDRFSAERLKGVDSTLKIQPAKLEDSAVYLCASSFGTSATEAFFGQGTRLTVV.

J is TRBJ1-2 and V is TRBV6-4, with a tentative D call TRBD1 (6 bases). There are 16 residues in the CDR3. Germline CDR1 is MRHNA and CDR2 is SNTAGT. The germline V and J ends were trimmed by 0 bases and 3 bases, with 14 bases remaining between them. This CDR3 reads CASSDSSGAGYYGYTF. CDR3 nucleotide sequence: TGTGCCAGCAGTGACTCGTCAGGGGCGGGGTACTATGGCTACACCTTC.

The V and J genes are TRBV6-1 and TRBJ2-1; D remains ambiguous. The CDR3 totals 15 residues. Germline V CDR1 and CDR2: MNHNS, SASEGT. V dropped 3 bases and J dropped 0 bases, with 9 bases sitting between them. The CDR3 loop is CASSEGSHSYNEQFF. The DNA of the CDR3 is TGTGCCAGCAGTGAGGGCAGCCACTCCTACAATGAGCAGTTCTTC.

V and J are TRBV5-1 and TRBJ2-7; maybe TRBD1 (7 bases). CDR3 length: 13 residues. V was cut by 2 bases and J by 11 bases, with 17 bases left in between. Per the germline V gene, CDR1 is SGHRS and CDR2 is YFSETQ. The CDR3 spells CASSFDGQGGKYF. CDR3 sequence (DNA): TGCGCCAGCAGCTTCGATGGGCAGGGGGGAAAGTACTTC. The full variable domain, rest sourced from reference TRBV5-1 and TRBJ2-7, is KAGVTQTPRYLIKTRGQQVTLSCSPISGHRSVSWYQQTPGQGLQFLFEYFSETQRNKGNFPGRFSGRQFSNSRSEMNVSTLELGDSALYLCASSFDGQGGKYFGPGTRLTVT.

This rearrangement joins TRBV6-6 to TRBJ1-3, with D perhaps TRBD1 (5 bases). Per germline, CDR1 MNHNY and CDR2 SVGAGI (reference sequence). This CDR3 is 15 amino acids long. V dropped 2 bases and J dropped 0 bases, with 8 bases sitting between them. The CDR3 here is CASSYDGGSGNTIYF. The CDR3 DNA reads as TGTGCCAGCAGTTACGACGGGGGCTCTGGAAACACCATATATTTT.

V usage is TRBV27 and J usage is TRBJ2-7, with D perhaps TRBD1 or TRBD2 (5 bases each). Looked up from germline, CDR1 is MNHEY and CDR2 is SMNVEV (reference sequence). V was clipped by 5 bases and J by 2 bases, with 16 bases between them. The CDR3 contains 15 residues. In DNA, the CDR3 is TGTGCCAGCAGTCCCGGTCCCGGGGCGACCTACGAGCAGTACTTC. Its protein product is CASSPGPGATYEQYF.

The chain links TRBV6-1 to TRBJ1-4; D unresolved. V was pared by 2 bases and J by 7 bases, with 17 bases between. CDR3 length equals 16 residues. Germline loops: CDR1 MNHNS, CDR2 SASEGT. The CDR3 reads CASSEFPGVLGEKLFF. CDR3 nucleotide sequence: TGTGCCAGCAGTGAATTCCCGGGCGTATTGGGTGAAAAACTGTTTTTT.

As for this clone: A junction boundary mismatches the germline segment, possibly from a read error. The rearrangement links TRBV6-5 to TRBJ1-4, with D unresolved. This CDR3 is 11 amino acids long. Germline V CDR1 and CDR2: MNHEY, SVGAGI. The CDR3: CMKFEGEKLFF. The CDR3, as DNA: TGCATGAAATTTGAGGGAGAAAAACTGTTTTTT.

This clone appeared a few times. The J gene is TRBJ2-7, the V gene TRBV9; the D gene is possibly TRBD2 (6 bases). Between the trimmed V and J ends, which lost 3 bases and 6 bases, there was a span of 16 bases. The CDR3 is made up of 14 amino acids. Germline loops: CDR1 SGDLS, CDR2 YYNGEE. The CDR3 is CASSETSYGSEQYF. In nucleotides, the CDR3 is TGTGCCAGCAGCGAGACCTCCTACGGGAGCGAGCAGTACTTC.